These 22 T cell receptor beta chains originate from one sample sequenced in a study of T cell repertoires in cytomegalovirus infection. Via MiXCR, TCRdb re-called the reads, giving one row per CDR3 protein. Among 150,000 to 200,000 distinct CDR3 sequences listed, about a sixth were seen once. The sample was CD8+ T cells from PBMCs. Source of these receptors: a human donor in good health (CMV status not recorded). Some clones in this sample may be carry-over from other donors' samples.

CDR3 DNA sequence: TGTGCCAGCAGCACAAATCAGGGTGCCAATCAGCCCCAGCATTTT. Residues: CASSTNQGANQPQHF. This chain joins TRBV11-2 and TRBJ1-5; a weak D match, TRBD1 (5 bases). Trimming cost V 5 bases and J 3 bases, with 14 bases left between them. The CDR3 runs to 15 residues. Germline assignment: CDR1 SGHAT and CDR2 FQNNGV.

This rearrangement joins TRBV27 to TRBJ2-1; D is unclear. CDR1 and CDR2 from the germline V gene are MNHEY and SMNVEV (reference sequence). The V end lost 3 bases, the J end lost 0 bases, and 6 bases lay between the germline ends. CDR3 length: 14 residues. CDR3 protein: CASSFTSSYNEQFF. The CDR3 DNA follows: TGTGCCAGCAGTTTCACAAGCTCCTACAATGAGCAGTTCTTC.

In this sample, this clonotype turned up a few times. The V and J genes are TRBV7-6 and TRBJ2-2; tentative D call: TRBD2 (6 bases). The CDR3 is made up of 14 amino acids. Trimming cost V 5 bases and J 5 bases, with 12 bases left between them. From germline, CDR1 is SGHVS and CDR2 FNYEAQ. This CDR3 is CASSLGGATGELFF. Written as DNA, the CDR3 is TGTGCCAGCAGCCTAGGAGGGGCGACCGGGGAGCTGTTTTTT.

The chain links TRBV2 to TRBJ2-7; the D gene is possibly TRBD1 (6 bases). Per the germline V gene, CDR1 is SNHLY and CDR2 is FYNNEI. Trimming stripped 7 bases from V and 2 bases from J, with 12 bases between. This CDR3 contains 13 residues. Here the CDR3 DNA reads TGTGCCAGCACTAGGGACACCACCTACGAGCAGTACTTC. The encoded protein is CASTRDTTYEQYF.

The chain uses TRBV7-2 and TRBJ2-7; D is perhaps TRBD1 or TRBD2 (5 bases each). Germline loops: CDR1 SGHTA, CDR2 FQGNSA. Trimming shortened V by 2 bases and J by 3 bases, and 14 bases separated the two germline ends. The CDR3 has 15 residues. This CDR3 reads CASSLNRGASYEQYF. In nucleotides, the CDR3 is TGTGCCAGCAGCTTAAACCGAGGGGCGAGCTACGAGCAGTACTTC.

In its sample, this clonotype was seen a few times. The chain links TRBV6-2 or TRBV6-3 to TRBJ1-1; no reliable D call. CDR1 MNHEY and CDR2 SVGEGT come from the germline V gene. Trimming left V 7 bases short and J 0 bases short, with 12 bases between. The CDR3 runs 14 residues. CDR3 in amino acids: CASKTVGVNTEAFF. In nucleotides, the CDR3 is TGTGCCAGCAAAACGGTGGGAGTGAACACTGAAGCTTTCTTT.

J is TRBJ2-3 and V is TRBV4-1, with 7 positions matching TRBD2. V dropped 0 bases and J dropped 4; count of bases not matched to a gene: 4. The CDR3 is 15 amino acids. Germline lookup yields CDR1 MGHRA and CDR2 YSYEKL. CDR3 region: CASSQEGRDPDTQYF. In DNA form, the CDR3 reads TGCGCCAGCAGCCAAGAGGGGAGGGATCCAGATACGCAGTATTTT.

This clonotype showed up just a few times. The gene calls are TRBV4-3 and TRBJ2-7; 9 positions match TRBD2. Trimming cost V 0 bases and J 3 bases; bases outside gene matches: 6. Germline-derived CDR1 and CDR2 are LGHNA and YSLEER. The CDR3 loop spans 16 amino acids. The CDR3 reads CASSQETTSGLYEQYF. CDR3 sequence (DNA): TGCGCCAGCAGCCAAGAGACGACTAGCGGACTCTACGAGCAGTACTTC.

This clonotype was found a few times. The chain is built from TRBV20-1 and TRBJ1-6; possibly TRBD1 for D (5 bases). This CDR3 comprises 15 residues. Germline V gene data show CDR1 as DFQATT and CDR2 as SNEGSKA (reference sequence). Trimming took off 3 bases at V and 5 bases at J, with 14 bases between the two ends. As DNA, the CDR3 is TGCAGTGCTAGGGCCAGGGAAAAAGATAATTCACCCCTCCACTTT. Amino acids: CSARAREKDNSPLHF.

This chain uses TRBV20-1 with TRBJ1-1; tentatively, D is TRBD1 (6 bases). Germline V gene lookup returns CDR1 DFQATT and CDR2 SNEGSKA (reference sequence). This CDR3 has 15 amino acids. CDR3 residues: CRSSLMGQLNTEAFF. CDR3 in DNA: TGCAGATCTTCCTTAATGGGACAATTGAACACTGAAGCTTTCTTT.

The V call is TRBV6-6, the J call TRBJ1-2; TRBD1 agrees at 7 bases. The V gene end was trimmed by 5 bases and the J gene end by 6 bases; junction bases not matched to a gene: 18. The CDR3 has 17 residues. Germline V gene sequence: CDR1 MNHNY, CDR2 SVGAGI (reference sequence). The CDR3 is CASSHYQDRIYGDGYTF. For the CDR3, the DNA is TGTGCCAGCAGTCACTACCAGGACAGGATCTATGGGGATGGCTACACCTTC.

This clonotype occurred a few times. The chain combines TRBV27 with TRBJ2-3, with D perhaps being TRBD1 or TRBD2 (5 bases each). CDR3 length equals 18 residues. V lost 3 bases to trimming and J lost 0 bases, with 19 bases between them. CDR1 is MNHEY and CDR2 is SMNVEV in the germline V gene (reference sequence). The CDR3 loop is CASSFHPSGTSSTDTQYF. The CDR3 nucleotides are TGTGCCAGCAGTTTTCACCCGTCGGGGACCTCTAGCACAGATACGCAGTATTTT.

This clonotype turned up a few times. The chain has TRBV7-9 and TRBJ2-3, with D tentatively TRBD2 (6 bases). CDR1 and CDR2 from the germline V gene are SEHNR and FQNEAQ (reference sequence). V lost 4 bases, J lost 14 bases, and 13 bases lay in between. The CDR3 contains 11 residues. The CDR3, as DNA: TGTGCCAGCAGCTCCGCAGGGAGGTTGTATTTT. Translating it yields CASSSAGRLYF.

This clonotype was seen repeatedly, ten times or more. The J gene is TRBJ2-1, the V gene TRBV7-2; no definite D call. The CDR3 is made up of 12 amino acids. The V gene lost 2 bases and the J gene lost 5 bases, with 4 bases spanning the gap. Germline CDR1 reads SGHTA; CDR2 reads FQGNSA. The CDR3 loop reads CASSLYDNEQFF. CDR3 sequence (DNA): TGTGCCAGCAGCTTATACGACAATGAGCAGTTCTTC.

V usage is TRBV12-3 or TRBV12-4 and J usage is TRBJ1-2; D is unresolved. V lost 5 bases to trimming and J lost 4 bases, with 11 bases between them. CDR3 length equals 13 residues. CDR3 sequence (DNA): TGTGCCAGCAGTACGGGAACTTTCTATGGCTACACCTTC. Residues: CASSTGTFYGYTF.

V is TRBV14 and J is TRBJ1-1; 7 nucleotides match TRBD1. This CDR3 is built from 15 residues. The V and J ends lost 7 bases and 0 bases, in that order; junction bases with no gene match: 8. The V gene's germline CDR1 is SGHDN and CDR2 FVKESK. For the CDR3, the DNA is TGTGCCAGCAACCACAGGGGAAACATGAACACTGAAGCTTTCTTT. It codes for CASNHRGNMNTEAFF.

Only a few counts were recorded for this clonotype. The chain employs TRBV29-1 and TRBJ1-2; D unresolved. Germline-derived CDR1 and CDR2 are SQVTM and ANQGSEA. The CDR3 runs to 16 residues. V lost 4 bases to trimming and J lost 0 bases, with 18 bases between them. The CDR3 nucleotides are TGCAGCGTTGTTGGAGTCCCAGAAATTCCTAACTATGGCTACACCTTC. Translated: CSVVGVPEIPNYGYTF.

The genes are TRBV5-4 and TRBJ2-7; 8 nucleotides line up with TRBD1. CDR1 is SGHNT, CDR2 YYREEE, per germline (reference sequence). V trimming: 5 bases; J trimming: 4 bases; junction bases outside the gene matches: 11. This CDR3 is 15 amino acids long. CDR3 sequence (DNA): TGTGCCAGCAGTCCAGGACAGGGTAGGGGGTACGAGCAGTACTTC. As protein: CASSPGQGRGYEQYF.

This clonotype was detected a few times. The rearrangement links TRBV13 to TRBJ1-2; TRBD1 agrees at 12 bases. V lost 0 bases and J lost 3; bases outside the gene matches: 2. CDR3 size: 16 residues. Germline V gene sequence: CDR1 PRHDT, CDR2 FYEKMQ (reference sequence). CDR3 protein: CASSLGGTGGDYGYTF. In DNA form, the CDR3 reads TGTGCCAGCAGCTTAGGAGGGACAGGGGGCGACTATGGCTACACCTTC.

J is TRBJ2-7 and V is TRBV12-3 or TRBV12-4, with D possibly being TRBD2 (5 bases). The germline V and J ends were trimmed by 2 bases and 7 bases, with 9 bases remaining between them. This CDR3 comprises 12 residues. The DNA of the CDR3 is TGTGCCAGCAGTTTAATCGGGGAGGAGCAGTACTTC. This codes for CASSLIGEEQYF.

This clonotype has just a few counts. The genes are TRBV7-6 and TRBJ1-4; D is unclear. Trimming stripped 4 bases from V and 3 bases from J, with 12 bases between. The CDR3 loop spans 15 amino acids. Germline V lookup: CDR1 SGHVS, CDR2 FNYEAQ. DNA of the CDR3: TGTGCCAGCAGCTCTGAAATGGCAGCTAATGAAAAACTGTTTTTT. Residues: CASSSEMAANEKLFF. The full variable domain, completed using reference TRBV7-6 and TRBJ1-4, is GAGVSQSPRYKVTKRGQDVALRCDPISGHVSLYWYRQALGQGPEFLTYFNYEAQQDKSGLPNDRFSAERPEGSISTLTIQRTEQRDSAMYRCASSSEMAANEKLFFGSGTQLSVL.

This clonotype was seen ten or more times. V usage is TRBV7-2 and J usage is TRBJ1-1; 7 nucleotides line up with TRBD1. CDR3 size: 16 residues. The germline CDR1 and CDR2 sequences are SGHTA and FQGNSA. V was clipped by 0 bases and J by 3 bases; unmatched bases: 7. The CDR3 reads CASSLALSGQYTEAFF. The CDR3 DNA reads TGTGCCAGCAGCTTAGCGCTATCGGGACAGTACACTGAAGCTTTCTTT.